The source of this T cell receptor (beta chain) is a study of cytomegalovirus exposure and HLA in healthy donors (dated by TCRdb to about 2017). For the wider study: In an earlier analysis of some 610 of the donors, 250 to 350 Gb of sequence data and about 110 million unique TCR beta sequences from roughly 200 million T cells were reported. An early release covering roughly 640 HLA-typed donors comprised about 310 gigabases of sequencing data and tens of millions of unique TCR sequences. Of the roughly 400 genotyped donors, roughly 85% fell in the genetic ancestry cluster associated with self-reported Caucasian donors. The study aimed to test whether cataloging public T cell receptors could reveal signatures of past pathogen exposure. The study profiled the T cell repertoires of hundreds of subjects by immunosequencing and related them to cytomegalovirus serostatus. In addition to the first cohort of approximately 650 subjects, a separate validation cohort of 130 or so different subjects was used. The study combined high-throughput TCR immunosequencing, statistical association of individual TCRs with disease status, and machine learning to predict cytomegalovirus infection status. In a later analysis, previously published TCR beta repertoires from several hundred donors were re-analyzed and high-resolution HLA genotyping was added so that TCR occurrence patterns could be studied. Rather than using new phenotypic data, the later analysis identified candidate immune exposures from TCR beta sequences and from how often those sequences occurred across donors. In an earlier analysis of a few hundred of the donors, high-throughput TCR beta sequencing was used to judge whether each TCR beta V gene segment behaved as functional or pseudogenic. Donor age, sex, ethnicity and CMV serostatus were compiled alongside the repertoire data. In a later genetic analysis, genome-wide SNP genotypes for about 55% of the 666 donors were used, and that subset was treated as a discovery cohort. All discovery cohort repertoires had been generated on a single sequencing platform. HLA typing included class I and class II loci at four-digit resolution. Typing coverage varied by locus: roughly 629-640 donors for A, B, C, DRB1 and DQB1; roughly 500 for DQA1; more than 600 for DPA1; approximately 470 for DPB1. Roughly 5 DR-DQ haplotypes were treated as single units for association and clustering because of strong linkage in the cohort. Among some 400 genotyped donors of the cohort, an average of about 240,000 unique TCR beta nucleotide sequences were sequenced per donor, approximately 20% of them non-productive.

Study-level results and caveats: An earlier analysis of approximately 600 of the donors showed that most TCR beta V segments appeared in productive rearrangements either about 87% or about 30% of the time, which broadly matched IMGT annotations. It was suggested by the authors that the approach could potentially be generalized to other disease states and immunological phenotypes. A later genetic analysis reported fewer N-insertions in productive TCRs among donors in an Asian-associated ancestry cluster than the roughly 670-donor mean. HLA typing was unavailable for some donors at each locus, so association tests used only the typed subset. Most TCR sequences were seen in very few donors, while some public TCRs were found in many individuals. A few of the identified cytomegalovirus-associated TCR beta chains were confirmed in vitro to be specific for cytomegalovirus antigens. The 87-base-pair reads could not distinguish some IMGT-functional V segments, including TRBV6-2 and TRBV6-3, so those segments were excluded. In a later analysis, TCR association rates were found to vary across HLA loci, with the most associated TCRs seen for DRB1 alleles and the fewest for HLA-C alleles. A further reported finding was that TCR beta sequences accurately predicted the HLA-A and HLA-B alleles for most subjects in the first cohort. In a later analysis, several top co-occurrence clusters were reported to appear linked to parvovirus B19, influenza, CMV and Epstein-Barr virus. A group of highly shared sequence variants was considered likely to be a technical artifact of the sequencing pipeline. Specific HLA alleles were associated with roughly 17,000 TCR beta sequences at a false discovery rate of 0.05 in a later analysis. Immune exposure information for the cohort was limited to CMV serostatus. This cohort had only TCR beta chains sequenced, and the lack of alpha or paired-chain data limited which features could be detected. Correlated functional status among segregating V segments might reflect linkage disequilibrium, but an unknown experimental factor could not be ruled out. Most CMV-associated TCR beta chains appeared to be HLA-restricted in a later analysis, and the HLA associations seemed to be driven largely by CMV exposure. Roughly uniform sequencing depth across donors was assumed in presence/absence analyses, although this assumption may not hold. The earlier analysis of 587 of the donors excluded approximately 15 rarely observed V segments, including chromosome 9 orphons, because counts were too low. V-gene and J-gene trimming of TCR beta chains was associated with a missense DCLRE1C variant in a later genetic analysis, and the association was replicated in an independent cohort. Cytomegalovirus status was reported to be diagnosed by the classifier with high specificity and sensitivity in both the original and validation cohorts. Assigning TCR associations to individual alleles was difficult when HLA alleles, especially DR and DQ, strongly co-occurred. A later analysis found that HLA-associated TCR beta chains were more clonally expanded and had lower generation probabilities than equally common non-associated chains. The study listed around 160 TCR beta chains as associated with cytomegalovirus.

V sheds 5 bases and J sheds 2 bases, leaving 2 bases between their ends. CDR1 is given as SGHAT and CDR2 as FQNNGV, both from the germline V gene. The CDR3 spans 11 residues, from the cysteine through the phenylalanine. Kept here is only the CDR3 DNA, which spans 33 bases and is read in frame from base 1. The cohort consisted of more than 650 healthy bone marrow donors. At the time of sampling, all cohort members were nominally healthy, though unrecorded immune exposures were likely present. The donor tested CMV seropositive, placing the donor among the 290 or so seropositive members of the cohort. Every donor gave a peripheral blood sample, and the peripheral blood mononuclear cells from that sample were used for TCR beta sequencing. Genomic DNA was extracted from the blood cell samples with the Qiagen DNeasy Blood Extraction Kit. The library was prepared using the immunoSEQ multiplex PCR assay. A mixture of 60 forward primers for TCR Vbeta segments and 13 reverse primers for TCR Jbeta segments was used in the multiplex PCR. The CDR3 region of rearranged TCR beta genes was amplified from genomic DNA with a multiplex PCR assay. On the Illumina HiSeq System, the amplified TCR beta libraries were sequenced as 87-base-pair reads. From the authors' description of their analysis: In a later analysis, approximately 74 million unique TCR beta chains were counted across the approximately 640 repertoires, and around 10 million of these chains were shared by at least two donors. Raw reads were error-corrected and collapsed into unique sequences with a nearest-neighbor algorithm that merged closely related sequences to remove PCR and sequencing errors. CDR3 sequences were aligned to IMGT reference sequences to assign V, D and J gene segments. For a sequence to be retained, a match of at least six nucleotides to both a V gene segment and a J gene segment was required. Rearrangements were classified as productive when the CDR3 lacked stop codons and remained in frame with V and J, and all other rearrangements were classified as non-productive. CDR3 was defined by IMGT convention, running from the second conserved V-encoded cysteine to the conserved J-encoded phenylalanine. In an earlier analysis of approximately 590 of the donors, sequences lacking an unambiguous match to a single V gene segment were excluded. An earlier analysis of several hundred of the donors called V segments functional above 56.7% productive rearrangements and segregating when the between-donor standard deviation exceeded 5%. A statistical classification framework was built to diagnose cytomegalovirus status from the catalog of TCR beta chain sequences. In a later analysis, TCR nucleotide sequences were compared against IMGT/GENE-DB human TR gene sequences so that V and J genes could be assigned. Using the TCRdist pipeline, a later analysis assigned CDR3 sequences along with most-parsimonious VDJ recombination scenarios. In a later analysis, every TCR beta chain was defined by the combination of its CDR3 amino acid sequence and its V-gene family, and reads without a unique V-gene family were dropped. As a way to deal with suspected cross-contamination and a sequencing artifact, a later analysis dropped 450 to 600 nucleotide sequences that were highly shared and had low generation probability. In a later analysis, a clonal expansion index for each public chain was calculated from normalized within-repertoire ranks of inferred template counts. In a later analysis, generation probabilities were computed using a VDJ recombination model fitted to out-of-frame rearrangements, and the results were checked against IGoR. A later analysis scored TCR-TCR, TCR-HLA and TCR-CMV co-occurrence with hypergeometric tests, applying a repertoire-size bias correction to TCR pairs. False discovery rates were estimated in a later analysis by permuting HLA or CMV assignments 20 times. In a later analysis, co-occurring TCRs were grouped with DBSCAN, and TCRdist sequence similarity was added when clustering was performed within HLA-allele-positive subsets. Repertoires with fewer than 30,000 or more than 120,000 public chains, plus five repertoires with anomalous nucleotide sharing, were excluded from co-occurrence clustering. Sourced from immuneACCESS, this table was stored by TCRdb with only in-frame sequences that have V and J called. A share of the clones is absent; for the studies checked, an unresolved V gene accounts for under half, and the remainder has no known explanation. V, J and clone size reflect that table, while D and trimming were determined from the DNA. This sample comprises around 190,000 clones, around 80% of them detected only once. The top ten clonotypes cover roughly 4.5% of the sample.

About this clone: There is no known antigen for this receptor. Base qualities are missing; no much larger clone stands one base away.

The sample was PBMCs. The chain employs TRBV11-2 and TRBJ2-3; the D gene remains uncertain. The clonotype was recovered from a woman between 25 and 40 years old in good health and CMV-seropositive. Here is the DNA: TGTGCCAGCAGCCTCACAGATACGCAGTATTTT. It codes for CASSLTDTQYF. The variable domain in full, with residues beyond the CDR3 obtained from the reference TRBV11-2 and TRBJ2-3 genes, is EAGVAQSPRYKIIEKRQSVAFWCNPISGHATLYWYQQILGQGPKLLIQFQNNGVVDDSQLPKDRFSAERLKGVDSTLKIQPAKLEDSAVYLCASSLTDTQYFGPGTRLTVL.